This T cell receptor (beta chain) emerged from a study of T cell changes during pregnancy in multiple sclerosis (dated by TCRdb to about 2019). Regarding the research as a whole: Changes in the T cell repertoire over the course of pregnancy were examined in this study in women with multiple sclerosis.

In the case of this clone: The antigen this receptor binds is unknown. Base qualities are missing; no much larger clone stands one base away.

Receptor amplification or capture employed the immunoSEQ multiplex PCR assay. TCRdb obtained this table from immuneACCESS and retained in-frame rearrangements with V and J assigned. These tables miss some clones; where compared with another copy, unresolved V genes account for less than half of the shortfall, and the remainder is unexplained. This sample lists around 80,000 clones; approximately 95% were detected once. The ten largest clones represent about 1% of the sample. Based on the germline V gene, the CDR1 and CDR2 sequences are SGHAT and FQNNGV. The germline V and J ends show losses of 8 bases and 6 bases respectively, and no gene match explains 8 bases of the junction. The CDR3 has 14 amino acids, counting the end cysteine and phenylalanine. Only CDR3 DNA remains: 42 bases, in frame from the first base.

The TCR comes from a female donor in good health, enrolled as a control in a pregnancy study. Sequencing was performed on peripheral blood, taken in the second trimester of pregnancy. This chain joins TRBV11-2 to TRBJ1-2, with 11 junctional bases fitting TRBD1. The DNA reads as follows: TGTGCCAGCTCAAGGGACAGGGGGAGAGATGGCTACACCTTC. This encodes CASSRDRGRDGYTF. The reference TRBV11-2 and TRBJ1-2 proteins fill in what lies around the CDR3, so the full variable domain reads EAGVAQSPRYKIIEKRQSVAFWCNPISGHATLYWYQQILGQGPKLLIQFQNNGVVDDSQLPKDRFSAERLKGVDSTLKIQPAKLEDSAVYLCASSRDRGRDGYTFGSGTRLTVV.